Listed below are T cell receptor beta chains from one sample, sequenced in a study of early T cells in non-severe SARS-CoV-2 infection. Via MiXCR, TCRdb re-called the 5' RACE reads, giving one row per CDR3 protein. The sample contains 50,000 to 65,000 distinct CDR3 sequences, 20% to 25% of which appear only once. The material sequenced was whole blood, taken at baseline. The receptors here all came from an adult who was a healthcare worker with PCR-confirmed SARS-CoV-2 infection or an uninfected control (not recorded which). CDR3s include the opening cysteine and the closing phenylalanine or tryptophan.

TRBJ2-2 TRBV7-9 CASTRQKNTGELFF
TRBJ2-2 TRBV29-1 CSVENTGELFF
TRBJ1-1 TRBV20-1 CGWGGTEAFF
TRBJ2-5 TRBV3-1 CASSHGHSGETQYF
TRBJ1-2 TRBV2 CASSAIRTGGEVGYTF
TRBJ1-1 TRBV12-3/TRBV12-4 CASSRLMNTEAFF
TRBJ1-2 TRBV29-1 CSVITGIYGYTF
TRBJ2-3 TRBV7-3 CASSQGLLVTDTQYF
TRBJ2-7 TRBV2 CASTTGGHEQYF
TRBJ1-5 TRBV19 CASSIYLEGHQPQHF
TRBJ2-5 TRBV2 CATTDLLAETQYF
TRBJ2-7 TRBV20-1 CSAMGGAYEQYF
TRBJ2-3 TRBV20-1 CSAGTRNTQYF
TRBJ2-2 TRBV14 CASSQVGRGELFF
TRBJ1-1 TRBV18 CASSWGQADTEAFF
TRBJ1-4 TRBV7-8 CASSGRRDQEKLFF
TRBJ1-1 TRBV5-6 CASSQTPGDLEAFF
TRBJ2-7 TRBV3-1 CASSQDPGPYEQYF
TRBJ1-4 TRBV7-9 CAIDRERGEKLFF
TRBJ2-3 TRBV27 CASSAGEARDTQYF
TRBJ2-5 TRBV10-3 CAISDTPSGQETQYF
TRBJ2-7 TRBV2 CATRQGPYEQYF
TRBJ1-1 TRBV7-6 CASSLGGGRNTEAFF
TRBJ1-1 TRBV6-2/TRBV6-3 CASSQGGKAFF
TRBJ2-3 TRBV19 CASSLPGQETEYF
TRBJ1-1 TRBV14 CASSQFSSGGSRNTEAFF
TRBJ2-3 TRBV4-1 CASSQGEQDTQYF
TRBJ1-2 TRBV20-1 CSARDLAGGTLGYTF
TRBJ2-7 TRBV30 CAWSPGQPYEQYF
TRBJ2-1 TRBV20-1 CSATTPGGSEQFF
TRBJ2-7 TRBV4-2 CASSQGDRGPYEQYF
TRBJ2-7 TRBV12-3/TRBV12-4 CASSSSGGYSEQYF
TRBJ2-6 TRBV19 CASHSGANVLTF
TRBJ2-1 TRBV27 CASSTGATVPSYNEQFF
TRBJ2-2 TRBV3-1 CASSQDGIWTTGELFF
TRBJ2-7 TRBV27 CASSLWPGVGYEQYF
TRBJ2-3 TRBV20-1 CSARTPGTSGHTDTQYF
TRBJ2-1 TRBV28 CASRRGASYNEQFF
TRBJ2-1 TRBV20-1 CSARPGQASSYNEQFF
TRBJ1-1 TRBV20-1 CSARSRGAGTEAFF
TRBJ2-1 TRBV3-1 CASSLIRGCSYNEQFF
TRBJ1-6 TRBV7-9 CASSLGGLIGDSPLHF
TRBJ2-5 TRBV12-3/TRBV12-4 CASSSLTGGWETQYF
TRBJ2-1 TRBV2 CASSEWDGGNEQFF
TRBJ1-1 TRBV7-9 CASSRQGATEAFF
TRBJ1-1 TRBV20-1 CSARGPPEGFGTEAFF
TRBJ1-2 TRBV7-6 CASSQGSGYTF
TRBJ1-3 TRBV4-1 CASSQDLQVGTIYF
TRBJ2-5 TRBV3-1 CASSQVNGGRETQYF
TRBJ2-3 TRBV12-3/TRBV12-4 CASSFLARSTDTQYF
TRBJ2-3 TRBV15 CATSRDQGTQYF
TRBJ2-1 TRBV5-1 CASSLKTGSGYNEQFF
TRBJ1-1 TRBV10-3 CAAEDRGGTEAFF
TRBJ1-4 TRBV6-6 CASSYWGELFF
TRBJ2-7 TRBV7-8 CASSRPGGEQYF
TRBJ2-7 TRBV3-1 CASSQSPGLREQYF
TRBJ2-2 TRBV29-1 CSVVGAGELFF
TRBJ1-2 TRBV3-1 CASSPNNGGYTF